The sequence of this TCR beta chain was determined in a study of CD8 T cells in cerebrospinal fluid in Alzheimer's disease. The study's findings and limits: Versus healthy subjects, Alzheimer's patients more often had clones of at least 3%.

TCRdb re-called the 10x single-cell sequencing reads; every CDR3 protein appears as one record, without DNA. The ten most abundant clones cover approximately 8.1% of a sample with more than 1,000 distinct CDR3 sequences. This clonotype is called medium-sized based on its frequency. The antigen is undetermined. From germline, CDR1 is KGHDR and CDR2 SFDVKD. There are 17 residues in the CDR3. The sequenced sample consisted of cerebrospinal fluid. The rearrangement uses TRBV24-1 and TRBJ1-5; TCRdb selects TRBD1, and the lack of DNA leaves this call unchecked. The TCR originated in a human donor in good health. The CDR3 reads CATSDSRTGGLNQPQHF.